Here is one T cell receptor beta chain with its context. Its antigen specificity is not known. The input lacks base qualities; no much larger clone sits a single base away. The junction carries 10 bases between V and J, which are trimmed by 3 bases and 4 bases respectively. Counted from cysteine to phenylalanine, this CDR3 has 14 amino acids. Of the read, only the CDR3 DNA is kept; its 42 bases are in frame from base 1. As encoded in the germline V gene, CDR1 is SGHTA while CDR2 is FQGNSA. The immunoSEQ Assay, a bias-controlled multiplex PCR, was used to amplify TCRbeta CDR3 regions from genomic DNA. As for how the authors treated the data: The number of nucleated cells in each sample was estimated from the amplification of reference gene primers within the assay. Sequence reads were collapsed and filtered to measure the absolute abundance of every unique TCRbeta CDR3 rearrangement. For each sample, productive Simpson clonality was calculated as the square root of Simpson's diversity index over productive rearrangements. TCRdb provides this immuneACCESS table in a form limited to in-frame rearrangements. Some clones are lacking; in checked studies, under half of them reflect an unresolved V gene, and why the rest are absent is not known. That table supplies the V and J calls and clone size; D and trimming were determined from the DNA. In all, the sample holds 200,000 to 250,000 clones, and 87% of those were seen once. 2.6% of the sample is held by the ten biggest clonotypes.

In the prospective study, participants were roughly 18 to 100 years old, resided in about two dozen geographic areas of the United States, and were enrolled through a virtual design. In the prospective study, cohorts were assigned on the basis of participant-reported clinical history obtained from a screening survey and a study questionnaire. Each participant in the prospective study had whole blood, serum and a nasopharyngeal or oropharyngeal swab collected by mobile phlebotomists. Prospective study participants could optionally give additional blood draws and questionnaires over an approximately 2-month period. Before DNA extraction, prospective study blood samples were shipped either frozen or at room temperature. These data belong to a study of blood T cell repertoires in COVID-19 (dated by TCRdb to the early 2020s). About the investigation overall: Samples from collaborators originated in the United States, Italy and Spain and spanned both the acute and convalescent phases of COVID-19. The repertoires were released in a freely available public database intended as a resource for research on the immune response to SARS-CoV-2. The samples were drawn from the first 160 participants of the ongoing ImmuneRACE study and from 950 to 1,500 subjects provided by 6 global collaborators. The dataset comprised deeply sampled blood TCRbeta repertoires from subjects exposed to, actively infected with, or recovered from COVID-19. The prospective study material was composed of cDNA or gDNA derived from T cells, B-cell-depleted T cells, or PBMCs. A de-identified subject ID, COVID-19 status, age in years and sex were almost always included in the sample metadata. Where available, HLA class I and class II types were taken from metadata supplied by the sample provider and were not determined by assay-based typing.

Overall results and qualifications from the work: The quantity of clinical and demographic metadata differed by source and by participant and was supplied without curation.

The rearranged segments are TRBV7-2 and TRBJ1-3; possibly the D gene is TRBD1, per 6 matching bases. Sequences were obtained from PBMCs or T cells enriched from blood (not recorded which). The receptor was isolated from a woman between 25 and 40 years old with acute COVID-19. The CDR3 here reads CASSLWTVGNTIYF. The DNA is TGTGCCAGCAGCTTGTGGACAGTAGGAAACACCATATATTTT.